This TCR beta chain was observed in a study of T cell repertoires in cytomegalovirus infection (dated by TCRdb to the late 2010s). For context, the study as a whole: The HLA type of each donor mattered for the analysis, because public TCR beta signatures pointed to carriage of CMV infection along with the matching HLA type. Study-wide conclusions, independent of this receptor: Cumulative frequency of public TCR beta family members discriminated carriers of CMV infection plus the relevant HLA type in this cohort and an independent approximately 350-donor cohort. The ex vivo response was dominated by HLA-C-restricted CMV-specific TCR beta clonotypes, and the single most frequent clonotype in two of eight donors was supplied by these HLA-C-restricted clonotypes.

Via the germline V gene, CDR1 is MDHEN and CDR2 SYDVKM. Inclusive of the bounding cysteine and valine, the CDR3 is 17 residues long. Left in the record is the CDR3 DNA by itself, 51 bases read in frame from the first base. Relative to germline, V is 5 bases shorter and J is 6 bases shorter, with 26 bases between their ends. In its sample, this clonotype was seen many times. Its antigen remains unidentified. It has no much larger one-base neighbor in the sample; base qualities were not kept. Sequencing took place on an Illumina HiSeq 1500. The public reads were quality trimmed at Q25 with fastp and then assembled into clones with MiXCR by TCRdb, keeping productive beta chains. Duplicate CDR3 protein sequences are folded into a single record with the most common DNA and genes. Within this sample are almost 300,000 distinct CDR3 sequences, with roughly 9.3% of them counted one time only. Approximately 2.4% of the sample is in the top ten clones.

The chain employs TRBV28 and TRBJ2-7, with the D gene too uncertain to name. This receptor was obtained from a human donor in good health (CMV status not recorded). Some clones in this sample may be carry-over from other donors' samples. Sequencing input: PBMCs. The sequenced DNA is TGTGCCAGCAGTCAACAGAGCTTGGGTAATAGTTTGTCCGAGCAGTACGTC. Translated, it gives CASSQQSLGNSLSEQYV.